The sequence of this T cell receptor beta chain was determined in a study of radiotherapy plus CTLA-4 blockade in lung cancer. About the research overall: More than 15% of patients responded objectively, and around 31% achieved disease control. Study-level points and caveats: Radiotherapy with ipilimumab was followed by blood expansion of tumor-derived clones. Strongest reported response predictors: early blood clone changes and post-radiation interferon-beta.

The CDR3 length is 15 residues. With 2 bases clipped from V and 1 base from J, the junction kept 0 bases outside the gene matches. Germline V gene data show CDR1 as MNHNS and CDR2 as SASEGT. Using immunoSEQ multiplex PCR, the repertoire was profiled, and TCRdb retains in-frame clones only, with some absent. The data hold 40,000 to 50,000 clones, with more than 75% observed a single time. CTLA-4 blockade using ipilimumab, together with focal radiation, was received by patients with chemo-refractory metastatic non-small-cell lung cancer. Of note for this clone: The antigen remains unidentified.

This chain connects TRBV6-1 to TRBJ2-1, with 9 bases identical to TRBD2. The sequencing used peripheral blood, collected from a patient treated with radiotherapy plus ipilimumab. The sequence derives from a human donor with non-small cell lung cancer who had stable disease on radiotherapy plus ipilimumab. The CDR3 bases are TGTGCCAGCAGTGAACTAGCGGGATCCTACAATGAGCAGTTCTTC. This translates into CASSELAGSYNEQFF.